This entry lists 5 T cell receptor beta chains sequenced from one sample in a study of OX40 agonist ivuxolimab in advanced cancers. The protocol was immunoSEQ multiplex PCR, while the TCRdb copy is restricted to in-frame clones and leaves out a portion. The sample carries around 20,000 clones, 83% recorded once. The specimen was CD4+ or CD8+ T cells sorted from blood, collected in a trial of the OX40 agonist ivuxolimab. The receptors were sampled from an adult with an advanced solid tumor such as melanoma, head and neck, liver or kidney cancer.

This chain joins TRBV19 and TRBJ2-7, with D tentatively TRBD1 (5 bases). Germline values: CDR1 LNHDA, CDR2 SQIVND (reference sequence). The CDR3 totals 14 residues. Between the trimmed V and J ends, which lost 4 bases and 0 bases, there was a span of 10 bases. The CDR3: CASSTRQSSYEQYF. The CDR3, as DNA: TGTGCCAGTAGTACCAGACAGAGCTCCTACGAGCAGTACTTC.

This chain links TRBV6-5 with TRBJ2-7; D is unresolved. V was pared by 2 bases and J by 5 bases, with 7 bases between. Germline CDR1 is MNHEY and CDR2 is SVGAGI. There are 12 residues in the CDR3. Here the CDR3 reads CASSYRPDEQYF. The CDR3 DNA is TGTGCCAGCAGTTACCGCCCGGACGAGCAGTACTTC.

The gene calls are TRBV7-9 and TRBJ2-5; tentatively, D is TRBD2 (5 bases). Germline V lookup: CDR1 SEHNR, CDR2 FQNEAQ (reference sequence). V was cut by 8 bases and J by 3 bases, with 10 bases left in between. The CDR3 runs to 12 residues. CDR3 sequence reads: CASCSAKETQYF. The CDR3 bases are TGTGCCAGCTGTAGCGCGAAAGAGACCCAGTACTTC.

This clone was detected once. This chain uses TRBV7-2 with TRBJ2-7; D possibly corresponds to TRBD2 (6 bases). Germline CDR1 and CDR2: SGHTA and FQGNSA. Trimming shortened V by 6 bases and J by 4 bases, and 16 bases separated the two germline ends. The CDR3 covers 14 residues. CDR3 coding DNA: TGTGCCAGCAGGAAGGTGGGGGGAGGATACGAGCAGTACTTC. It specifies CASRKVGGGYEQYF.

The chain combines TRBV27 with TRBJ1-4, with 7 bases lining up with TRBD1. This CDR3 spans 14 amino acids. Germline CDR1 MNHEY, CDR2 SMNVEV (reference sequence). The ends lost 7 bases at V and 6 bases at J; junction bases unmatched: 8. CDR3 sequence reads: CASTPGGGDEKLFF. The CDR3 nucleotides read TGTGCCAGCACCCCAGGGGGAGGGGATGAAAAACTGTTTTTT.